The T cell receptor (beta chain) under discussion was sequenced for a study of T cells in Graves' hyperthyroidism and ophthalmopathy. Study-wide context: Peripheral blood draws took place at initial diagnosis, ahead of any treatment. General study points: Blood also contained most expanded thyroid clonotypes above 0.001. Prediction of ophthalmopathy progression came a median around 6.1 months pre-onset.

This clonotype was counted ten times or more. Its antigen remains unidentified. Around 9.8 ml fresh peripheral blood yielded the PBMCs. The CDR3 has 15 residues. The V gene lost 0 bases and the J gene lost 7 bases, with 16 bases spanning the gap. Germline CDR1 reads SGHKS; CDR2 reads YYEKEE (reference sequence). Amplified TCR beta CDR3 regions came from RNA transcripts. The TCR CDR3 was amplified in a first-round RT-PCR using the HTBI primer set. TCRdb recomputed calls from the multiplex PCR reads with MiXCR, one row per CDR3 protein. The sample holds about 740,000 distinct CDR3 sequences, around 15% seen once.

The clonotype originates from a woman under 30 with Graves' hyperthyroidism. This chain connects TRBV5-5 to TRBJ2-5; D perhaps matches TRBD1 (5 bases). The specimen was blood. The CDR3 nucleotides are TGTGCCAGCAGCTTGGGGACCCTACAGGCAGGGACCCAGTACTTC. Translated, it gives CASSLGTLQAGTQYF.